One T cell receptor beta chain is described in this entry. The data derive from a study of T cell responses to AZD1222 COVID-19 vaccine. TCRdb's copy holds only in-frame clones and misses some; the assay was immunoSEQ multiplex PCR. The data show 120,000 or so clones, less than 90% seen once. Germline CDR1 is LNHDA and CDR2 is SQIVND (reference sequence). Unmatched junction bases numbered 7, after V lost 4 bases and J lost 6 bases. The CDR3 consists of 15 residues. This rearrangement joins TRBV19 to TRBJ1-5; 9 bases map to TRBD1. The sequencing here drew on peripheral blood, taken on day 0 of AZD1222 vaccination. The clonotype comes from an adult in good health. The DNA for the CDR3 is TGTGCCAGTAGTAGGAGGGGACAGGGTGTTCAGCCCCAGCATTTT. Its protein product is CASSRRGQGVQPQHF.